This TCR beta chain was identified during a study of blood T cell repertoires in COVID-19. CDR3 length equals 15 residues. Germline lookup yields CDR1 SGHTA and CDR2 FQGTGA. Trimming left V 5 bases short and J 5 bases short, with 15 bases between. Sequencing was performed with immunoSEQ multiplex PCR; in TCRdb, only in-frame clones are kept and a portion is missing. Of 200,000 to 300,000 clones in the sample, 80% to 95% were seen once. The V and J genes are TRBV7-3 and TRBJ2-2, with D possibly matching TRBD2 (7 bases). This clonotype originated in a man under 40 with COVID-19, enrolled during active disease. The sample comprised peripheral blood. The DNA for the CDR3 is TGTGCCAGCAGCCTCCTCGGGGGGCGGACCGGGGAGCTGTTTTTT. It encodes CASSLLGGRTGELFF.